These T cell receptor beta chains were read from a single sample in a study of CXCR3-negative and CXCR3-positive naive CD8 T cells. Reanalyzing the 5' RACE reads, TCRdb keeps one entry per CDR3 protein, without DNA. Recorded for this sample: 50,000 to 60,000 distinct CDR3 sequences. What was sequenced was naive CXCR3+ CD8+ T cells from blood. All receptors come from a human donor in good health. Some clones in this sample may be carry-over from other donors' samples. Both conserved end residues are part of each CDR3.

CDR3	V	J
CASSLVVGLAGYNEQFF	TRBV5-1	TRBJ2-1
CSARLGGSSYEQYF	TRBV29-1	TRBJ2-7
CASTPPRGRVYNEQFF	TRBV19	TRBJ2-1
CASSLSAGGLSEQYF	TRBV7-9	TRBJ2-7
CASRRGRNQPQHF	TRBV19	TRBJ1-5
CASSYRGGRGSPTDTQYF	TRBV6-2/TRBV6-3	TRBJ2-3
CSAKGLAGDYNEQFF	TRBV20-1	TRBJ2-1
CASSDAGTTNTGELFF	TRBV9	TRBJ2-2
CSARGKRGPSTDTQYF	TRBV20-1	TRBJ2-3
CASSLLQGVDGYTF	TRBV7-9	TRBJ1-2
CASTQEGSYEQYF	TRBV19	TRBJ2-7
CASSFGRNLEAFF	TRBV7-9	TRBJ1-1
CASSLFSLGPDTEAFF	TRBV7-3	TRBJ1-1
CAAAEGSSYEQYF	TRBV27	TRBJ2-7
CASSQDGDSLTDTQYF	TRBV4-3	TRBJ2-3
CASSLGGLATDTQYF	TRBV5-1	TRBJ2-3